These 15 T cell receptor beta chains share one sample of origin, sequenced in a study of blood T cells in healthy people across ages. A second 7 to 11 cycle PCR used barcoded and J-beta primers. TCRdb re-called the 5' RACE reads through MiXCR, storing one row per CDR3 protein. The sample has about a million distinct CDR3 sequences; 40% to 60% are singletons. The source material was blood. The receptors here all came from a man aged 30-40 years in good health.

This chain connects TRBV4-3 to TRBJ1-6, with D possibly TRBD1 on 6 matching bases. The germline V gene has CDR1 LGHNA and CDR2 YSLEER. The CDR3 totals 15 residues. V lost 1 base and J lost 7, with 11 bases in between. CDR3 in DNA: TGCGCCAGCAGCCAAGGAGGGGGTGGGAATTCACCCCTCCACTTT. Translating gives CASSQGGGGNSPLHF.

This clonotype was counted between two and nine times. This rearrangement joins TRBV7-3 to TRBJ2-1, with 11 bases aligning to TRBD2. CDR1 is SGHTA and CDR2 is FQGTGA in the germline V gene. Trimming at V came to 5 bases and at J to 6 bases, leaving 12 bases not matched to a gene. The CDR3 spans 17 residues. CDR3 loop: CASSPGVAGGIGNEQFF. CDR3 coding DNA: TGTGCCAGCAGCCCGGGGGTAGCGGGGGGGATCGGCAATGAGCAGTTCTTC. Variable domain in full (rest from reference TRBV7-3 and TRBJ2-1): GAGVSQTPSNKVTEKGKYVELRCDPISGHTALYWYRQSLGQGPEFLIYFQGTGAADDSGLPNDRFFAVRPEGSVSTLKIQRTERGDSAVYLCASSPGVAGGIGNEQFFGPGTRLTVL.

DNA of the CDR3: TGCGCCAGCAGCTTGGGCGGAGGGACAGTCTCCTACGAGCAGTACTTC. It specifies CASSLGGGTVSYEQYF. The V and J genes are TRBV5-1 and TRBJ2-7; tentative D call: TRBD1 (7 bases). The CDR3 consists of 16 residues. V shed 0 bases and J shed 0 bases, with 13 bases lying between them. Per the germline V gene, CDR1 is SGHRS and CDR2 is YFSETQ.

The gene calls are TRBV5-1 and TRBJ1-6; D uncertain. Deletions cut 2 bases from V and 7 bases from J, with 16 bases between. Looked up from germline, CDR1 is SGHRS and CDR2 is YFSETQ. The CDR3 length is 16 residues. In DNA form, the CDR3 reads TGCGCCAGCAGCTTCGGAACAGCCGGAGGGAATTCACCCCTCCACTTT. Protein sequence: CASSFGTAGGNSPLHF.

The rearrangement joins TRBV20-1 to TRBJ2-1; 8 nucleotides line up with TRBD2. This CDR3 has 16 amino acids. V gave up 0 bases and J gave up 4 bases; unmatched junction bases: 8. Germline values: CDR1 DFQATT, CDR2 SNEGSKA (reference sequence). The CDR3 DNA reads TGCAGTGCTAGAGACCCCGTCGGGAGGGCATACAATGAGCAGTTCTTC. Amino acid sequence: CSARDPVGRAYNEQFF.

This clonotype appeared a few times. The chain couples TRBV30 to TRBJ1-5; D is ambiguous. Trimming pared 2 bases from V and 7 bases from J, leaving 15 bases between. The CDR3 sequence is 14 residues long. Germline CDR1 reads GTSNPN; CDR2 reads SVGIG (reference sequence). Here the CDR3 reads CAWSLGFVGQPQHF. For the CDR3, the DNA is TGTGCCTGGAGTTTGGGATTTGTAGGGCAGCCCCAGCATTTT.

The rearrangement uses TRBV11-3 and TRBJ1-6; D unclear. The germline V gene has CDR1 SGHNT and CDR2 YENEEA. This CDR3 region has 14 residues. Trimming removed 1 base from V and 5 bases from J, with 6 bases in between. CDR3: CASSLGADNSPLHF. The CDR3 nucleotides are TGTGCCAGCAGCTTAGGTGCTGATAATTCACCCCTCCACTTT.

This chain joins TRBV2 and TRBJ2-5, with D perhaps being TRBD1 or TRBD2 (5 bases each). This CDR3 spans 15 amino acids. CDR1 and CDR2 (germline): SNHLY, FYNNEI. V was trimmed by 3 bases and J by 1 base, leaving 12 bases between them. CDR3 region: CASSDWGSGQETQYF. The CDR3 region has the DNA TGTGCCAGCAGTGATTGGGGGAGCGGCCAAGAGACCCAGTACTTC.

The chain is built from TRBV7-9 and TRBJ1-1; 7 nucleotides agree with TRBD1. The CDR3 length is 16 residues. Germline CDR1 is SEHNR and CDR2 is FQNEAQ (reference sequence). With 3 bases clipped from V and 1 base from J, the junction kept 8 bases outside the gene matches. The CDR3 spells CASSFQGTVRNTEAFF. Written as DNA, the CDR3 is TGTGCCAGCAGCTTCCAGGGGACAGTAAGGAACACTGAAGCTTTCTTT. The entire variable domain, with the rest obtained from reference TRBV7-9 and TRBJ1-1, is as follows: DTGVSQNPRHKITKRGQNVTFRCDPISEHNRLYWYRQTLGQGPEFLTYFQNEAQLEKSRLLSDRFSAERPKGSFSTLEIQRTEQGDSAMYLCASSFQGTVRNTEAFFGQGTRLTVV.

V usage is TRBV3-1 and J usage is TRBJ2-3, with TRBD2 matching over 7 bases. Looked up from germline, CDR1 is LGHDT and CDR2 is YNNKEL (reference sequence). The CDR3 runs 17 residues. J gave up 1 base and V 1 base, and 8 bases lay outside the gene matches. CDR3 bases: TGTGCCAGCAGCCAAGGCGGACTAGTATGGCGCACAGATACGCAGTATTTT. It encodes CASSQGGLVWRTDTQYF.

The chain recombines TRBV10-3 with TRBJ2-1, with 7 bases aligning to TRBD2. V shed 4 bases, J shed 5 bases, and the junction held 5 bases outside the gene matches. The CDR3 contains 14 residues. Germline V CDR1 and CDR2: ENHRY, SYGVKD. This CDR3 is CAISGSSGNNEQFF. The CDR3 DNA follows: TGTGCCATCAGTGGCTCTAGCGGAAACAATGAGCAGTTCTTC.

The J gene is TRBJ1-2, the V gene TRBV28; D gene ambiguous. V lost 6 bases to trimming and J lost 5 bases, with 10 bases between them. The CDR3 covers 12 residues. Germline loops: CDR1 MDHEN, CDR2 SYDVKM. The DNA for the CDR3 is TGTGCCAGCAGGGATTCGACTTATGGCTACACCTTC. The encoded protein is CASRDSTYGYTF.

This clonotype occurred many times. The V and J genes are TRBV6-2 or TRBV6-3 and TRBJ2-2; 9 positions agree with TRBD2. CDR3 length equals 16 residues. J lost 3 bases, V lost 5 bases, and 7 bases had no gene match. Germline V gene lookup returns CDR1 MNHEY and CDR2 SVGEGT. CDR3 DNA: TGTGCCAGCAGTACGCCGGGACTAGCCTACACCGGGGAGCTGTTTTTT. Protein product: CASSTPGLAYTGELFF.

This clonotype has at least ten counts. The chain combines TRBV18 with TRBJ2-3, with D perhaps TRBD2 (5 bases). Germline CDR1 reads KGHSH; CDR2 reads LQKENI. The CDR3 has 15 amino acids. The V end lost 2 bases, the J end lost 4 bases, and 13 bases lay between the germline ends. The CDR3 nucleotides read TGTGCCAGCTCACCAAACTTCGGGGTACCAGATACGCAGTATTTT. This codes for CASSPNFGVPDTQYF.

Points on this clonotype: Germline is not matched at one junction end, which may reflect a read error. V is TRBV7-2 and J is TRBJ2-1; no clear D gene. The germline V gene has CDR1 SGHTA and CDR2 FQGNSA. The CDR3 length is 12 residues. CDR3 region: CASSSGLGEQFF. In DNA form, the CDR3 reads TGTGCCAGCAGCTCCGGGTTGGGTGAGCAGTTTTTC.